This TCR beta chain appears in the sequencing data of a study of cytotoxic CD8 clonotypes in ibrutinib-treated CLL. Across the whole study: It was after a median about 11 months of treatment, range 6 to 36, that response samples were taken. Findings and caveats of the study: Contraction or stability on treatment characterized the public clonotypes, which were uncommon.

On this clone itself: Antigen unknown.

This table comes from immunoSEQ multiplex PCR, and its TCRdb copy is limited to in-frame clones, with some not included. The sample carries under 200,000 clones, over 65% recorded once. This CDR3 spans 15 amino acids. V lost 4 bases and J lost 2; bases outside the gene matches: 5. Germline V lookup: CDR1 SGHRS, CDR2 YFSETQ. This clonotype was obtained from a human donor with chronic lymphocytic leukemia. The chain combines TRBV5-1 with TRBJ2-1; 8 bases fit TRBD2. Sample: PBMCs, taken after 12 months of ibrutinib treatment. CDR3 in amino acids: CASSPGGDAYNEQFF. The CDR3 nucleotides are TGCGCCAGCAGCCCGGGAGGGGACGCCTACAATGAGCAGTTCTTC.